The sequence of this T cell receptor beta chain was determined in a study of T cells in tuberculosis. Study-level results: Active tuberculosis alpha repertoires lay closer to GMM-specific TCRs than controls'.

The count of this clone is one. The antigen remains unidentified. The V end lost 3 bases, the J end lost 3 bases, and 7 bases lay between the germline ends. The germline CDR1 and CDR2 sequences are SGHDT and YYEEEE. The CDR3 covers 12 residues. TCRdb's table, derived via immunoSEQ multiplex PCR, lists solely in-frame clones and lacks some. The table shows 45,000 or so clones, with around 96% occurring only once. Sequencing was carried out using PBMCs. The source is a donor between 10 and 29 years old with latent tuberculosis or without tuberculosis infection. The V call is TRBV5-6, the J call TRBJ2-7; possible D gene TRBD2, 5 bases. In nucleotides, the CDR3 is TGTGCCAGCAGCTCGGGATTCTACGAGCAGTACTTC. Amino acids: CASSSGFYEQYF.